The clone carrying this TCR beta chain was seen many times. Its cognate antigen is unknown. This record comes from a study of CD8 T cells in ankylosing spondylitis. Broader study findings: From matched ankylosing spondylitis synovial fluid, disease-linked clones were reportedly recovered at significantly enriched levels.

The CDR3 is made up of 14 amino acids. V gave up 1 base and J gave up 5 bases; unmatched junction bases: 2. CDR1 and CDR2 from the germline V gene are LGHDT and YNNKEL (reference sequence). TCRdb independently ran MiXCR on the 5' RACE reads; one entry per CDR3 protein. The sample yields some 100,000 distinct CDR3 sequences, about 8.6% seen once. The chain recombines TRBV3-1 with TRBJ2-7; the match to TRBD1 covers 10 bases. The source material was blood, either unsorted or a sorted T cell fraction (not recorded which). This sequence originates from a male donor with ankylosing spondylitis or in good health (not recorded which). The CDR3, as DNA: TGTGCCAGCAGCCAAGTCGGGACAGGGGACGAGCAGTACTTC. Amino acids: CASSQVGTGDEQYF.